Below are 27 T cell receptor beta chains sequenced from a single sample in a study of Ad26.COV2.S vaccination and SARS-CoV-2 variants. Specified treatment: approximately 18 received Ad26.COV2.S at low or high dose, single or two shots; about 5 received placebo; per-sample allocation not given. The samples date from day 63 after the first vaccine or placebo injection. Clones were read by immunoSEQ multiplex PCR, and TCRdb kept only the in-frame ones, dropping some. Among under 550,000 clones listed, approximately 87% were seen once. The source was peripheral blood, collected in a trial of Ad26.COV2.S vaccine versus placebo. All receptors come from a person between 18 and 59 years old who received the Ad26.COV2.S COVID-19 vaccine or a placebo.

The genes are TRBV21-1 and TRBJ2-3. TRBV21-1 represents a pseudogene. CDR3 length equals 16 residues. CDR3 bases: TGTGCCAGCAGCAAAGCGGGCCGGGGGCTCCCGATCACGCAGTATTTT. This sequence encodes CASSKAGRGLPITQYF.

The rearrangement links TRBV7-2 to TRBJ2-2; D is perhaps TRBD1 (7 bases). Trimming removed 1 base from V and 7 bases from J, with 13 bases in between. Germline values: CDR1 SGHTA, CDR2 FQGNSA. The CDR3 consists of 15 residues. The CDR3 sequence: CASSLGAGGYGELFF. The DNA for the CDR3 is TGTGCCAGCAGCTTAGGCGCAGGGGGGTACGGGGAGCTGTTTTTT.

The DNA for the CDR3 is TGTGCCAGCAGTTACTCCGGACCGGGCCAAGGTTACAATGAGCAGTTCTTC. It codes for CASSYSGPGQGYNEQFF. The chain couples TRBV6-2 or TRBV6-3 to TRBJ2-1; D call uncertain. V was trimmed by 0 bases and J by 4 bases, leaving 16 bases between them. This CDR3 has 17 amino acids. Germline-derived CDR1 and CDR2 are MNHEY and SVGEGT.

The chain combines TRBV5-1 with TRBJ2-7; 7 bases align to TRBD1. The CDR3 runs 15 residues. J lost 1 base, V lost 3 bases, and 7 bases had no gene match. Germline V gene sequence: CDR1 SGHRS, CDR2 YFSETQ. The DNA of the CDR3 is TGCGCCAGCAGCTCCCGACAGGGATTTTCCTACGAGCAGTACTTC. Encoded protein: CASSSRQGFSYEQYF.

The CDR3 protein is CASSPRGDRGELFF. The CDR3, as DNA: TGTGCCAGTAGCCCAAGGGGGGATCGCGGGGAGCTGTTTTTT. This sequence joins TRBV19 and TRBJ2-2, with D perhaps being TRBD1 or TRBD2 (6 bases each). Germline assignment: CDR1 LNHDA and CDR2 SQIVND (reference sequence). The V end was cut by 6 bases, the J end by 7 bases, with 15 bases between. The CDR3 covers 14 residues.

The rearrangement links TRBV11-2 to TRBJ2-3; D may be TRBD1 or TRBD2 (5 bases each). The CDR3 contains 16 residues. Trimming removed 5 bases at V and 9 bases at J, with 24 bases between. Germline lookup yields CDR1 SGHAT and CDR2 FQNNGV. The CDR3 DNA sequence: TGTGCCAGCAGCGACGCCCCGGGACCCTCCCTTGACACGCAGTATTTT. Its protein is CASSDAPGPSLDTQYF. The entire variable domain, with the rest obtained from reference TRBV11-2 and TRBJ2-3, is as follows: EAGVAQSPRYKIIEKRQSVAFWCNPISGHATLYWYQQILGQGPKLLIQFQNNGVVDDSQLPKDRFSAERLKGVDSTLKIQPAKLEDSAVYLCASSDAPGPSLDTQYFGPGTRLTVL.

CDR3 sequence reads: CAPLENTEAFF. The CDR3 DNA is TGTGCCCCCCTGGAGAACACTGAAGCTTTCTTT. The chain joins TRBV12-1 to TRBJ1-1. TRBV12-1 is an annotated pseudogene. CDR3 length equals 11 residues.

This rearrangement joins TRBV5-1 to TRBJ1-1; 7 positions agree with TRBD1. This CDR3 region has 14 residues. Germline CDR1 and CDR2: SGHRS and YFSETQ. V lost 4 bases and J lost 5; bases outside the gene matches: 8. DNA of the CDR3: TGCGCCAGCAGCACGGCAGGGGGGTTAACTGAAGCTTTCTTT. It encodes CASSTAGGLTEAFF.

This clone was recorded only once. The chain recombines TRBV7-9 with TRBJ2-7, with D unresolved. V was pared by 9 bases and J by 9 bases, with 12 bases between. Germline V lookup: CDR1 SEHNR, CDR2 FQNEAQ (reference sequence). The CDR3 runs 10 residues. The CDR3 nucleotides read TGTGCCAGAACATACTCTGGGCAGTACTTC. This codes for CARTYSGQYF.

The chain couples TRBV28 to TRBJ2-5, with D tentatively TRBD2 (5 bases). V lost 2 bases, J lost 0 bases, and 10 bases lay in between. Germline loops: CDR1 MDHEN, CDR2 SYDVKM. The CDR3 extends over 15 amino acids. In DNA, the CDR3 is TGTGCCAGCAGTTTAGGAGGACGGAACCAAGAGACCCAGTACTTC. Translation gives CASSLGGRNQETQYF.

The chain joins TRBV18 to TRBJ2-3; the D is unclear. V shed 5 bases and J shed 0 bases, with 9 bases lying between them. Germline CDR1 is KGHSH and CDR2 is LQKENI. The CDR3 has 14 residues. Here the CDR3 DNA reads TGTGCCAGCTCATCGACAACCAGCACAGATACGCAGTATTTT. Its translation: CASSSTTSTDTQYF.

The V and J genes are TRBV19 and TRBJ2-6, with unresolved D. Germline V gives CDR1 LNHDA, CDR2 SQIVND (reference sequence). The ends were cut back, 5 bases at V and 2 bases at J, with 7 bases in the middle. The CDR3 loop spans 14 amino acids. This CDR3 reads CASSSRPGANVLTF. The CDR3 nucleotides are TGTGCCAGTAGTTCTAGGCCTGGGGCCAACGTCCTGACTTTC.

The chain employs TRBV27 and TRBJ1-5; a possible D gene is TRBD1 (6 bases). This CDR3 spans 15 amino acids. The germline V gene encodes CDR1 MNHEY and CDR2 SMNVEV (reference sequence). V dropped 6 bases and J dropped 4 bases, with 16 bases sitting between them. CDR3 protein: CASRQQGLGNQPQHF. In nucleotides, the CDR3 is TGTGCCAGCAGGCAACAGGGACTTGGGAATCAGCCCCAGCATTTT.

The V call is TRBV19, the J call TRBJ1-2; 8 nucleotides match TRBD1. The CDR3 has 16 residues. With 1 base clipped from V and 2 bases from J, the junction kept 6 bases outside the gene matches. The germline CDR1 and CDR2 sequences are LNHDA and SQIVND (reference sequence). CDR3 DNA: TGTGCCAGTAGTATAGCCGGGGACAGGCTGAACTATGGCTACACCTTC. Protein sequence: CASSIAGDRLNYGYTF.

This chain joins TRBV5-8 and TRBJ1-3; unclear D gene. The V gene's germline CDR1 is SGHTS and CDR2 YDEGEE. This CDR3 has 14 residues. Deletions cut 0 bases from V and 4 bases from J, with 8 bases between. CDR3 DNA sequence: TGTGCCAGCAGCTTGGCGGCGGGCGGAAACACCATATATTTT. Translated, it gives CASSLAAGGNTIYF.

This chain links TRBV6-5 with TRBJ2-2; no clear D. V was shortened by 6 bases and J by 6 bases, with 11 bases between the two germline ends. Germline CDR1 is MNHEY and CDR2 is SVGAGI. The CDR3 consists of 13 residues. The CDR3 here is CASSGHGSGELFF. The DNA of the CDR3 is TGTGCCAGCAGCGGTCACGGGTCCGGGGAGCTGTTTTTT.

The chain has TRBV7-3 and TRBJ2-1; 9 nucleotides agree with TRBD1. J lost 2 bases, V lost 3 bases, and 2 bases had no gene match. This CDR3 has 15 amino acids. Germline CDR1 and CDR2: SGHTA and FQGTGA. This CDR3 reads CASSFDRGTYNEQFF. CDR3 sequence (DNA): TGTGCCAGCAGCTTCGACAGGGGGACCTACAATGAGCAGTTCTTC.

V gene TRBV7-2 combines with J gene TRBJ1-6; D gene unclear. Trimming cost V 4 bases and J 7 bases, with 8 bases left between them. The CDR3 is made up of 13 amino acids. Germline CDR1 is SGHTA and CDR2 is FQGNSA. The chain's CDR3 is CASSYQWNSPLHF. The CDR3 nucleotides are TGTGCCAGCAGCTATCAGTGGAATTCACCCCTCCACTTT.

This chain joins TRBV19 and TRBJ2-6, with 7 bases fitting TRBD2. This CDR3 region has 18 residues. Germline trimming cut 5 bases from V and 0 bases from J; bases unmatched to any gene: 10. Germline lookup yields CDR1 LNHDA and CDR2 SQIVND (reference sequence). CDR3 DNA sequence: TGTGCCAGTAGTCCCCTGGAGCGGGGCCCCTCTGGGGCCAACGTCCTGACTTTC. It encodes CASSPLERGPSGANVLTF. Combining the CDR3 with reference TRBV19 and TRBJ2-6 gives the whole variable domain DGGITQSPKYLFRKEGQNVTLSCEQNLNHDAMYWYRQDPGQGLRLIYYSQIVNDFQKGDIAEGYSVSREKKESFPLTVTSAQKNPTAFYLCASSPLERGPSGANVLTFGAGSRLTVL.

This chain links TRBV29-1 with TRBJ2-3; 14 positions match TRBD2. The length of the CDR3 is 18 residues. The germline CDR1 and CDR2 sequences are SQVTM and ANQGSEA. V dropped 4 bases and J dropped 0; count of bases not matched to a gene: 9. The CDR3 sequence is CSVGGLAGGFASTDTQYF. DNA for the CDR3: TGCAGCGTTGGCGGACTAGCGGGGGGCTTCGCTAGCACAGATACGCAGTATTTT.

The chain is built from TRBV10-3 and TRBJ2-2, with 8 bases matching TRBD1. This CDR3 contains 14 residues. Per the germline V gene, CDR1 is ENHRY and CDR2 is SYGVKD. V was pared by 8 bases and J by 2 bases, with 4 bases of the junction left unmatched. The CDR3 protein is CAILQGANTGELFF. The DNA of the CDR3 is TGTGCCATCCTGCAGGGGGCAAACACCGGGGAGCTGTTTTTT.

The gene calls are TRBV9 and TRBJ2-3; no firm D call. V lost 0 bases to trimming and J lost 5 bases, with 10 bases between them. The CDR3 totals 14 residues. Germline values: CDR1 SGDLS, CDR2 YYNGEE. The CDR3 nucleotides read TGTGCCAGCAGCGTAGGCCCAGGCCAAGATACGCAGTATTTT. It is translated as CASSVGPGQDTQYF.

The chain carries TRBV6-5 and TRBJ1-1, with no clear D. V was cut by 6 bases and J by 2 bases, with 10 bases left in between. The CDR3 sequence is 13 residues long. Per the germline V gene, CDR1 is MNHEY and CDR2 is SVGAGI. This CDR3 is CASRSGENTEAFF. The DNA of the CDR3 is TGTGCCAGCAGGTCGGGTGAAAACACTGAAGCTTTCTTT.

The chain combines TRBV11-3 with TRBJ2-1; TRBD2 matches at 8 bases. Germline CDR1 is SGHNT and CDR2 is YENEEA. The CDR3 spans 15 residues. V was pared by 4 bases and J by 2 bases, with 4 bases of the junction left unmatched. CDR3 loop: CASSSQRGTYNEQFF. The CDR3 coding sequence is TGTGCCAGCAGCTCCCAGCGGGGGACCTACAATGAGCAGTTCTTC.

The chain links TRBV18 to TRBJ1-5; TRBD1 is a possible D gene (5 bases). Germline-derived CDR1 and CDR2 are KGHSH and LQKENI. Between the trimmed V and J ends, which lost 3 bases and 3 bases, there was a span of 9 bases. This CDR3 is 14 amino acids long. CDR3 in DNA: TGTGCCAGCTCACCGGGCAGGGACAATCAGCCCCAGCATTTT. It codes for CASSPGRDNQPQHF.

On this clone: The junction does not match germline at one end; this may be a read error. The CDR3 protein is CASREGLNYGYTF. CDR3 bases: TGTGCCAGCAGGGAAGGGCTTAACTATGGCTACACCTTC. This chain joins TRBV2 and TRBJ1-2; D is unresolved. Germline CDR1 reads SNHLY; CDR2 reads FYNNEI. The CDR3 has 13 residues.

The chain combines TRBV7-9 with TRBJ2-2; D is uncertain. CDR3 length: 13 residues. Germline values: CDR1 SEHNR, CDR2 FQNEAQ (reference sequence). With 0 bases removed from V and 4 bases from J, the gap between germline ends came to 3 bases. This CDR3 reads CASSLAPTGELFF. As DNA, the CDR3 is TGTGCCAGCAGCTTAGCTCCCACCGGGGAGCTGTTTTTT.